This T cell receptor (beta chain) was recovered during a study of blood T cell repertoires in COVID-19 (dated by TCRdb to the early 2020s). Looking at the study overall: Collaborator samples came from the United States, Italy and Spain and covered acute and convalescent phases of COVID-19. The material from the prospective study consisted of cDNA or gDNA derived from T cells, B-cell-depleted T cells, or PBMCs. Deeply sampled blood TCRbeta repertoires from subjects exposed to, actively infected with, or recovered from COVID-19 were included in the dataset. The repertoires were released in a freely available public database meant as a resource for research on the immune response to SARS-CoV-2. The samples were drawn from two sources: the first 160 participants of the ongoing ImmuneRACE study, and some 1,300 subjects contributed by 6 global collaborators. Sample metadata almost always included a de-identified subject ID, COVID-19 status, age in years and sex. Where HLA class I and class II types were available, the types were taken from metadata supplied by the sample provider, not from assay-based typing.

Comments on this clone: Its antigen remains undetermined. No base-level quality is on record; no much larger clone is a single base apart.

V and J lose 6 bases and 2 bases, and a span of 11 bases separates them. In the germline V gene, CDR1 corresponds to SGHTS and CDR2 to YDEGEE. The CDR3 spans 14 residues, from the cysteine through the phenylalanine. Only the CDR3 portion is preserved as DNA: 42 bases, with reading frame beginning at the first base. The collaborating institutions used their own protocols to collect whole blood in K2EDTA tubes. For TCRbeta analysis, collaborators shipped samples as frozen whole blood, isolated PBMCs, or DNA extracted from either of those sample types. General study outcomes and caveats: How much clinical and demographic metadata was included differed by source and by participant, and the metadata was provided uncurated.

The immunoSEQ Assay, a bias-controlled multiplex PCR, was used to amplify TCRbeta CDR3 regions from genomic DNA. The original methods were these. The number of nucleated cells in each sample was estimated by amplification of reference gene primers within the assay. To quantify the absolute abundance of each unique TCRbeta CDR3 rearrangement, sequence reads were collapsed and filtered. For each sample, productive Simpson clonality was calculated by taking the square root of Simpson's diversity index across productive rearrangements. TCRdb's version of the immuneACCESS table is confined to in-frame rearrangements and falls short of the full clone set. An unresolved V gene accounts for under half of the shortfall where checked; the remainder is of unknown origin. The DNA was the basis for D and trimming; V, J and clone size are from that table. For this sample the table gives about 150,000 clones, of which roughly 88% were detected only once. Roughly 8.9% of the sample is held by the ten biggest clonotypes.

This receptor was identified in a woman aged 50 to 60 with acute or convalescent COVID-19. The chain is assembled from TRBV5-8 and TRBJ2-2; the D gene is perhaps TRBD1, from 6 matching bases. The source material was peripheral blood. The CDR3 amino acid sequence is: CASKGQLNTGELFF. Read as DNA, the sequence is TGTGCCAGCAAGGGACAATTAAACACCGGGGAGCTGTTTTTT.